The sequence of this T cell receptor (beta chain) was determined in a study of blood T cells in healthy people across ages. All donors came from Russia, were Caucasian and healthy, and spanned ages roughly 6 to 95. The CDR3 totals 13 residues. The V gene lost 5 bases and the J gene lost 8 bases, with 16 bases spanning the gap. The germline V gene encodes CDR1 MNHEY and CDR2 SVGEGT. Primers used in a second PCR of roughly 6 to 11 cycles were a sample-barcoded 5' primer and a J-beta primer mix. TCRdb processed the 5' RACE reads anew with MiXCR; each CDR3 protein has one entry. The sample has 1,500,000 or so distinct CDR3 sequences; about 42% are singletons.

This sequence originates from a woman aged 18 to 35 in good health. The chain joins TRBV6-2 or TRBV6-3 to TRBJ2-7, with D hard to call. The material sequenced was blood. The CDR3 DNA is TGTGCCAGCAGTGCGAGCGCCCGCCGCCAGCAGTACTTC. Translating gives CASSASARRQQYF.